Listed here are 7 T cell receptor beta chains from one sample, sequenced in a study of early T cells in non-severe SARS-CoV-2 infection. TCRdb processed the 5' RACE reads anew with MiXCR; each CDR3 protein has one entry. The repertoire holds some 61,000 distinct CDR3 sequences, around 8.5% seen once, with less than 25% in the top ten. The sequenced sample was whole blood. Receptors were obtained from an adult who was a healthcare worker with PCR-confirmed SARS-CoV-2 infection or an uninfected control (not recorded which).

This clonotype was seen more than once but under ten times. CDR3 in amino acids: CASSFVPEFSGNTIYF. The DNA of the CDR3 is TGTGCCAGCAGTTTTGTGCCCGAATTCTCTGGAAACACCATATATTTT. The V gene is TRBV12-3 or TRBV12-4, the J gene TRBJ1-3; no firm D call. V was pared by 3 bases and J by 0 bases, with 12 bases between. CDR3 length equals 16 residues.

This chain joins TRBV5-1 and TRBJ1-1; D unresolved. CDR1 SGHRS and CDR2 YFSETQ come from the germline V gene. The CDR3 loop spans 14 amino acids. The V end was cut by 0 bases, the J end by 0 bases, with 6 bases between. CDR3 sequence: CASSLVGVNTEAFF. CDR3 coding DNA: TGCGCCAGCAGCTTGGTCGGGGTGAACACTGAAGCTTTCTTT. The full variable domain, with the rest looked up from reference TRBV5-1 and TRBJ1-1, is KAGVTQTPRYLIKTRGQQVTLSCSPISGHRSVSWYQQTPGQGLQFLFEYFSETQRNKGNFPGRFSGRQFSNSRSEMNVSTLELGDSALYLCASSLVGVNTEAFFGQGTRLTVV.

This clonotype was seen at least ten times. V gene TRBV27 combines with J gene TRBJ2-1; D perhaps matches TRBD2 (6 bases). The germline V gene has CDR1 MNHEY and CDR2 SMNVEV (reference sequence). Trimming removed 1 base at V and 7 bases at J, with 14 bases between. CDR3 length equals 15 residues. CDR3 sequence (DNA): TGTGCCAGCAGTTTATGGCCCGGGACTGAGAATGAGCAGTTCTTC. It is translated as CASSLWPGTENEQFF.

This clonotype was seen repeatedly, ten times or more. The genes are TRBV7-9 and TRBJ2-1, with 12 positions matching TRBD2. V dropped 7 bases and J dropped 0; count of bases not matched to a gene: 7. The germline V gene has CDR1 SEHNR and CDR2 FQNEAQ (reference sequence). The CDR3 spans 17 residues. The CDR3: CASTGLAGQSSYNEQFF. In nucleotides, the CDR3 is TGTGCCAGCACCGGACTAGCGGGGCAAAGCTCCTACAATGAGCAGTTCTTC.

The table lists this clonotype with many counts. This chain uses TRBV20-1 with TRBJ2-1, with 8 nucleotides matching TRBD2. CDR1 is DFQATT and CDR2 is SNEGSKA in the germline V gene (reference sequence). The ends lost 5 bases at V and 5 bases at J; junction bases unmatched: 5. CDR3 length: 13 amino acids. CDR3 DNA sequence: TGCAGTGCTCCGGACGGGGGGGACAATGAGCAGTTCTTC. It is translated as CSAPDGGDNEQFF.

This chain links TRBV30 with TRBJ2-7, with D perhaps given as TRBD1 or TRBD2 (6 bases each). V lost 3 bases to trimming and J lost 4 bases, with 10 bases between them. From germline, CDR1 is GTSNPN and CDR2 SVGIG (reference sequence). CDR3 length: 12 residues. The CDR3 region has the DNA TGTGCCTGGAGAAAGGGGGGTTACGAGCAGTACTTC. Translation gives CAWRKGGYEQYF. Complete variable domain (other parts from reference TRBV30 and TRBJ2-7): SQTIHQWPATLVQPVGSPLSLECTVEGTSNPNLYWYRQAAGRGLQLLFYSVGIGQISSEVPQNLSASRPQDRQFILSSKKLLLSDSGFYLCAWRKGGYEQYFGPGTRLTVT.

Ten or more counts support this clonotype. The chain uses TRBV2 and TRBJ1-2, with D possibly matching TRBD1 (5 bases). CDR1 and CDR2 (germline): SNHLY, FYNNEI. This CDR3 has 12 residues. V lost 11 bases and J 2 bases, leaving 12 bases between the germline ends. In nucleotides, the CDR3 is TGTGCCTCTATCTCAGGGAACTATGGCTACACCTTC. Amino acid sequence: CASISGNYGYTF.